The 8 T cell receptor beta chains below were found in one sample sequenced in a study of OX40 agonist ivuxolimab in advanced cancers. Profiling relied on immunoSEQ multiplex PCR, and the TCRdb table lists in-frame clones only, not all of them. There are tens of thousands of clones in the sample; around nine tenths occur only once, and approximately 1.5% lies in the top ten. Sequencing was performed on CD4+ or CD8+ T cells sorted from blood, taken in a trial of the OX40 agonist ivuxolimab. These receptors originate from an adult with an advanced solid tumor such as melanoma, head and neck, liver or kidney cancer.

This chain joins TRBV18 and TRBJ2-7; the D gene could be TRBD1 or TRBD2 (5 bases each). Per germline, CDR1 KGHSH and CDR2 LQKENI. Trimming left V 3 bases short and J 5 bases short, with 14 bases between. CDR3 length equals 14 residues. CDR3 sequence (DNA): TGTGCCAGCTCACCGTTCGAGGGGTACCACGAGCAGTACTTC. This translates into CASSPFEGYHEQYF.

The chain employs TRBV30 and TRBJ1-4; weak D call: TRBD1 (6 bases). Germline-derived CDR1 and CDR2 are GTSNPN and SVGIG (reference sequence). The CDR3 loop spans 15 amino acids. The germline V and J ends were trimmed by 4 bases and 3 bases, with 15 bases remaining between them. The CDR3 DNA reads as TGTGCCTGGACCCTGGGGGGCAGGGCTAATGAAAAACTGTTTTTT. The encoded protein is CAWTLGGRANEKLFF.

V usage is TRBV6-5 and J usage is TRBJ2-2; D call uncertain. V shed 5 bases and J shed 1 base, with 5 bases lying between them. The CDR3 extends over 13 amino acids. Germline V CDR1 and CDR2: MNHEY, SVGAGI. The CDR3 here is CASSPGNTGELFF. The CDR3 DNA sequence: TGTGCCAGCAGTCCAGGGAACACCGGGGAGCTGTTTTTT.

The chain couples TRBV7-2 to TRBJ1-2; D is possibly TRBD1 (5 bases). The CDR3 consists of 12 residues. CDR1 and CDR2 (germline): SGHTA, FQGNSA. V was shortened by 5 bases and J by 8 bases, with 12 bases between the two germline ends. Here the CDR3 reads CASSLRQQGYTF. CDR3 DNA: TGTGCCAGCAGCCTTCGACAGCAAGGCTACACCTTC. Together with reference TRBV7-2 and TRBJ1-2, the CDR3 gives the full variable domain: GAGVSQSPSNKVTEKGKDVELRCDPISGHTALYWYRQSLGQGLEFLIYFQGNSAPDKSGLPSDRFSAERTGGSVSTLTIQRTQQEDSAVYLCASSLRQQGYTFGSGTRLTVV.

The chain carries TRBV29-1 and TRBJ2-3; the D gene is possibly TRBD2 (6 bases). This CDR3 is built from 13 residues. Germline lookup yields CDR1 SQVTM and CDR2 ANQGSEA. The ends were cut back, 4 bases at V and 0 bases at J, with 8 bases in the middle. The CDR3 is CSVVGGSTDTQYF. The CDR3, as DNA: TGCAGCGTTGTGGGGGGTAGCACAGATACGCAGTATTTT.

This chain uses TRBV28 with TRBJ2-3; D call uncertain. V was cut by 5 bases and J by 1 base, with 13 bases left in between. This CDR3 spans 15 amino acids. CDR1 is MDHEN and CDR2 is SYDVKM in the germline V gene. In DNA form, the CDR3 reads TGTGCCAGCAGTCTCGGGCCGGCAGGCACAGATACGCAGTATTTT. Translated: CASSLGPAGTDTQYF.

The chain recombines TRBV6-5 with TRBJ1-2; 9 bases fit TRBD1. This CDR3 is built from 13 residues. Trimming took 5 bases from V and 6 from J; bases not matched to a gene: 4. The germline gives CDR1 MNHEY, CDR2 SVGAGI. The CDR3 protein is CASSTGDRDGYTF. The CDR3 DNA is TGTGCCAGCAGTACGGGGGACAGGGATGGCTACACCTTC.

The gene calls are TRBV2 and TRBJ1-6, with 7 bases fitting TRBD1. Germline assignment: CDR1 SNHLY and CDR2 FYNNEI. V shed 5 bases and J 7 bases; nucleotides not matched to a gene: 8. The CDR3 extends over 15 amino acids. The CDR3 DNA reads as TGTGCCAGCAGTTCGACAGGGAACAGAAATTCACCCCTCCACTTT. Protein: CASSSTGNRNSPLHF.